These T cell receptor beta chains were read from a single sample in a study of T-cell memory formation after mild COVID-19. MiXCR, applied by TCRdb to the 5' RACE reads, yields one record per CDR3 protein. This table has around 200,000 distinct CDR3 sequences, about 10% appearing once. Sequenced material: PBMCs or a T cell subset sorted from them (not recorded which). The receptors stem from a man aged 18 to 30 who had mild COVID-19 (a few samples of this study predate the infection). Cell type and time point are not known. The CDR3 runs from the conserved cysteine through the conserved F or W. Each record gives: J gene, V gene, D gene, clone size, CDR3 DNA, CDR3 protein. A D gene is named only where the DNA matches it firmly. Size values are once, few and many counts, or a class for expanded clones, and some rows have none.

j_call: TRBJ2-1; v_call: TRBV7-9; d_call: NA; clone_size: many; cdr3_nt: TGTGCCAGCATCTTGGACAGTTACAATGAGCAGTTCTTC; cdr3_aa: CASILDSYNEQFF
j_call: TRBJ1-4; v_call: TRBV27; d_call: NA; clone_size: few; cdr3_nt: TGTGCCAGCAGAGATCTGGGGAATGAAAAACTGTTTTTT; cdr3_aa: CASRDLGNEKLFF
j_call: TRBJ2-5; v_call: TRBV7-2; d_call: TRBD2; clone_size: NA; cdr3_nt: TGTGCCAGCAGCACCCCCGGGACTAGCGGACAAGAGACCCAGTACTTC; cdr3_aa: CASSTPGTSGQETQYF
j_call: TRBJ1-4; v_call: TRBV12-3/TRBV12-4; d_call: NA; clone_size: NA; cdr3_nt: TGTGCCAGCAGTCCACTAACAACTAATGAAAAACTGTTTTTT; cdr3_aa: CASSPLTTNEKLFF
j_call: TRBJ1-6; v_call: TRBV7-2; d_call: NA; clone_size: NA; cdr3_nt: TGTGCCAGCAGCCCGGACGGAAATTCACCCCTCCACTTT; cdr3_aa: CASSPDGNSPLHF
j_call: TRBJ2-2; v_call: TRBV2; d_call: NA; clone_size: few; cdr3_nt: TGTGCCAGCGTCTACTGGGTCGGGTCCACCGGGGAGCTGTTTTTT; cdr3_aa: CASVYWVGSTGELFF
j_call: TRBJ2-5; v_call: TRBV6-2/TRBV6-3; d_call: NA; clone_size: NA; cdr3_nt: TGTGCCAGCAGTTACCCCCGGACGGGTAGGAAGACCCAGTACTTC; cdr3_aa: CASSYPRTGRKTQYF
j_call: TRBJ2-3; v_call: TRBV7-2; d_call: TRBD1; clone_size: NA; cdr3_nt: TGTGCCAGCAGCTTGACAGGGACAAGCACAGATACGCAGTATTTT; cdr3_aa: CASSLTGTSTDTQYF
j_call: TRBJ2-5; v_call: TRBV12-3/TRBV12-4; d_call: NA; clone_size: many; cdr3_nt: TGTGCCAGCAGTTTGTCAGGCCAAGAGACCCAGTACTTC; cdr3_aa: CASSLSGQETQYF
j_call: TRBJ2-4; v_call: TRBV7-3; d_call: NA; clone_size: NA; cdr3_nt: TGTGCCAGCAGCCTCGGACTCGGGGACATTCAGTACTTC; cdr3_aa: CASSLGLGDIQYF
j_call: TRBJ2-1; v_call: TRBV12-3/TRBV12-4; d_call: NA; clone_size: NA; cdr3_nt: TGTGCCAGCAGTCTCAGCGGATCCCAATCAAGTGAGCAGTTCTTC; cdr3_aa: CASSLSGSQSSEQFF
j_call: TRBJ1-5; v_call: TRBV6-2/TRBV6-3; d_call: NA; clone_size: NA; cdr3_nt: TGTGCCAGCAGCCAAAGACGGGTTTTCAGTCAGCCCCAGCATTTT; cdr3_aa: CASSQRRVFSQPQHF
j_call: TRBJ1-5; v_call: TRBV6-1; d_call: NA; clone_size: NA; cdr3_nt: TGTGCCAGCAGTTTGGGGTGGTCTAGCAATCAGCCCCAGCATTTT; cdr3_aa: CASSLGWSSNQPQHF